The 5 T cell receptor beta chains in this list originate from one sample, sequenced in a study of breast tumors, draining lymph nodes, adjacent tissues. Each CDR3 protein gets one entry after TCRdb re-called the multiplex PCR reads with MiXCR. The table has 200,000 or so distinct CDR3 sequences, around a third seen once. Breast cancer patients provided tissue from their axillary draining lymph nodes. Sample: axillary lymph node tissue. The receptors stem from a female donor with breast cancer. Some clones in this sample may be carry-over from other donors' samples.

This clonotype was recorded at least ten times. The rearrangement uses TRBV7-2 and TRBJ2-7, with 10 bases lining up with TRBD1. J was trimmed by 4 bases and V by 4 bases; bases with no gene match: 7. This CDR3 spans 15 amino acids. The germline V gene has CDR1 SGHTA and CDR2 FQGNSA. CDR3 loop: CASSSRDRGQYEQYF. The CDR3 nucleotides read TGTGCCAGCAGCTCCCGGGACAGGGGCCAGTACGAGCAGTACTTC.

This rearrangement joins TRBV6-5 to TRBJ2-2, with TRBD1 as a possible D gene (5 bases). The CDR3 is made up of 15 amino acids. The germline gives CDR1 MNHEY, CDR2 SVGAGI. Trimming pared 5 bases from V and 0 bases from J, leaving 10 bases between. The CDR3 here is CASSHRQSNTGELFF. The CDR3 nucleotides are TGTGCCAGCAGTCACCGACAGTCGAACACCGGGGAGCTGTTTTTT.

As to this clonotype: A clone one base away is much larger, so this may be a read error. The J gene is TRBJ2-7, the V gene TRBV5-4; D might be TRBD2 (6 bases). Trimming took 4 bases from V and 0 from J, leaving 14 bases between them. The CDR3 spans 15 residues. Germline assignment: CDR1 SGHNT and CDR2 YYREEE (reference sequence). This CDR3 is CASSTRGSGSYEQYF. The CDR3 DNA is TGTGCCAGCAGCACGCGGGGCTCGGGCTCCTACGAGCAGTACTTC.

Ten or more counts support this clonotype. The V gene is TRBV6-1, the J gene TRBJ2-5; 8 nucleotides match TRBD2. V lost 8 bases, J lost 1 base, and 9 bases stayed unmatched. The length of the CDR3 is 15 residues. Germline V gene data show CDR1 as MNHNS and CDR2 as SASEGT. CDR3 DNA: TGTGCCAGCCGAAAAGCGGGAGCCCCCCAAGAGACCCAGTACTTC. This encodes CASRKAGAPQETQYF.

Note on this clonotype: This may be a read error: a much more frequent sequence differs by one nucleotide. The rearrangement uses TRBV20-1 and TRBJ1-2; 9 bases agree with TRBD1. Germline loops: CDR1 DFQATT, CDR2 SNEGSKA (reference sequence). Trimming at V came to 1 base and at J to 10 bases, leaving 7 bases not matched to a gene. The CDR3 is 13 amino acids. The CDR3 nucleotides read TGCAGTGCTAGAGGGACAGGGGTGAGAGCCTACACCTTC. Its protein is CSARGTGVRAYTF.